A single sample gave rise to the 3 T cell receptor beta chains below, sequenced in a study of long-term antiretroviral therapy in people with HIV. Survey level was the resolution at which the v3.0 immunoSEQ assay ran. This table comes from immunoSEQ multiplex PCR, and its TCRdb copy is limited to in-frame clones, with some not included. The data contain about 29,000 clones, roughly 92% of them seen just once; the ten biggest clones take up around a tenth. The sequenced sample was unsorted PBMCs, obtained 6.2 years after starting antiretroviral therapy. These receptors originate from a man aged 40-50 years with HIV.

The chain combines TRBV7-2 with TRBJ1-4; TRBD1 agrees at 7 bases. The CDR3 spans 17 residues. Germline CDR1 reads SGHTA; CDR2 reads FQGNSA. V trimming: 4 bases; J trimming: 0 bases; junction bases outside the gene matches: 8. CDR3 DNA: TGTGCCAGCAGCTCGGGACAGAACTATGCAACTAATGAAAAACTGTTTTTT. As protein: CASSSGQNYATNEKLFF.

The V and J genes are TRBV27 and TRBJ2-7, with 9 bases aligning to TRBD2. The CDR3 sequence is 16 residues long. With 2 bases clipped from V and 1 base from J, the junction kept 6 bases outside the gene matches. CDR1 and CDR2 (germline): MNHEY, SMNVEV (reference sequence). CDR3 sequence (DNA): TGTGCCAGCAGTTTAGCAGCGGGAGGCGATTCCTACGAGCAGTACTTC. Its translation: CASSLAAGGDSYEQYF.

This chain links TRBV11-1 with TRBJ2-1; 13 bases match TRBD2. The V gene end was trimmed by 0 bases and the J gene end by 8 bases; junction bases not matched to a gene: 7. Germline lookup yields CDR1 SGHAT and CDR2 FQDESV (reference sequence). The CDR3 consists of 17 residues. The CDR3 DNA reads TGTGCCAGCAGCTTAGCGCAACTAGCGGGAGGGGGCGATGAGCAGTTCTTC. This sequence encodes CASSLAQLAGGGDEQFF.